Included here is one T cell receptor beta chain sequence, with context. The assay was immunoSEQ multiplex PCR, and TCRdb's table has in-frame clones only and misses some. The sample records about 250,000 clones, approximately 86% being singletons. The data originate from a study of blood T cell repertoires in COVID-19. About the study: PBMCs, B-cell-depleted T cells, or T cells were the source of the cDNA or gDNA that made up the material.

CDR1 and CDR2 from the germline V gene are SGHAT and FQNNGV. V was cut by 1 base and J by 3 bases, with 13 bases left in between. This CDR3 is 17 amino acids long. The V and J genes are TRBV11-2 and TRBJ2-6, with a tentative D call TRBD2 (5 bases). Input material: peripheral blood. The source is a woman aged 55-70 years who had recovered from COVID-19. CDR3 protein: CASSLVPTGSGANVLTF. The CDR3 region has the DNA TGTGCCAGCAGCTTAGTCCCTACGGGAAGTGGGGCCAACGTCCTGACTTTC.